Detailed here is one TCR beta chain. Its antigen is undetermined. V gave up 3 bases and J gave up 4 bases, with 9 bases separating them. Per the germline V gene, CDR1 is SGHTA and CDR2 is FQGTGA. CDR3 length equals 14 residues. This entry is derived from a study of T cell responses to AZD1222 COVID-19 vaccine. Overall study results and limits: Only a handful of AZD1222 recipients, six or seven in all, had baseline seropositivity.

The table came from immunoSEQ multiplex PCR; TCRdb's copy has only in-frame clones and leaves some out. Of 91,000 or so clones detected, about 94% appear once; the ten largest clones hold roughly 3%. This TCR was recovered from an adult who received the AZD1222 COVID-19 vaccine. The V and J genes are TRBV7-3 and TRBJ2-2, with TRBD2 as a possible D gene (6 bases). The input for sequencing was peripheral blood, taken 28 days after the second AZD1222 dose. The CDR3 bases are TGTGCCAGCAGCTTCCGGGAGACCACCGGGGAGCTGTTTTTT. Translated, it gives CASSFRETTGELFF.